This T cell receptor beta chain was recovered during a study of early T cells in non-severe SARS-CoV-2 infection. Attached unique molecular identifiers marked individual cDNA molecules. MiXCR was run by TCRdb on the 5' RACE reads, yielding one entry per CDR3 protein. The data show 55,000 to 70,000 distinct CDR3 sequences, with more than 10% seen just once and roughly 1.2% held by the top ten. This clonotype came up many times. Germline values: CDR1 DFQATT, CDR2 SNEGSKA (reference sequence). V was cut by 3 bases and J by 0 bases, with 22 bases left in between. The CDR3 runs to 18 residues. The sequencing used whole blood, collected at baseline. This sequence originates from an adult who was a healthcare worker with PCR-confirmed SARS-CoV-2 infection or an uninfected control (not recorded which). The donor label of this sample is uncertain. This chain uses TRBV20-1 with TRBJ2-3, with TRBD1 as a possible D gene (8 bases). This CDR3 reads CSASIAGGLSGSTDTQYF. CDR3 nucleotide sequence: TGCAGTGCTAGTATCGCAGGGGGCCTTAGCGGGAGCACAGATACGCAGTATTTT.